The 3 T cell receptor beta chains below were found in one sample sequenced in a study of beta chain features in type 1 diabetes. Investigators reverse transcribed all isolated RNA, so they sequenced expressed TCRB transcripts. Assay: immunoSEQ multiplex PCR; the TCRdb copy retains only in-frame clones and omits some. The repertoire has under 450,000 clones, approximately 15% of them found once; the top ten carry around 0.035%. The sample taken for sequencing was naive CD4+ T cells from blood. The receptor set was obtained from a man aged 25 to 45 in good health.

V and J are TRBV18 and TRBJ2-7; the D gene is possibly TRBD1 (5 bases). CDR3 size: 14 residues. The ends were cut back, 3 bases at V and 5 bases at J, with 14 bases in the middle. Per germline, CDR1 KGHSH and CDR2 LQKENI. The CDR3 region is CASSPLWATDEQYV. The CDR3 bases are TGTGCCAGCTCACCTTTGTGGGCGACAGACGAGCAGTACGTC.

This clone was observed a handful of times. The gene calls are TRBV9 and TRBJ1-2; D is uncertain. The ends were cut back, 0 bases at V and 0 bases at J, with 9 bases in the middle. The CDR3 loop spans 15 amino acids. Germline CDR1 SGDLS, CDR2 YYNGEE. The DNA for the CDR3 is TGTGCCAGCAGCGTAGACAGCCCCGCTAACTATGGCTACACCTTC. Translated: CASSVDSPANYGYTF.

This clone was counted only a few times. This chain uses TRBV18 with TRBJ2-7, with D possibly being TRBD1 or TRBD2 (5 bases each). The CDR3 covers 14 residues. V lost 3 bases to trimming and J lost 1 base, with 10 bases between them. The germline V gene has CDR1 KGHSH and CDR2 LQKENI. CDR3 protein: CASSPRDGSYEQYF. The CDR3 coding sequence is TGTGCCAGCTCACCCCGGGACGGATCCTACGAGCAGTACTTC. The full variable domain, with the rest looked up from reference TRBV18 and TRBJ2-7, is NAGVMQNPRHLVRRRGQEARLRCSPMKGHSHVYWYRQLPEEGLKFMVYLQKENIIDESGMPKERFSAEFPKEGPSILRIQQVVRGDSAAYFCASSPRDGSYEQYFGPGTRLTVT.